This TCR beta chain originates from a study of Graves' ophthalmopathy and Graves' hyperthyroidism. The CDR3 has 13 amino acids. Trimming shortened V by 6 bases and J by 4 bases, and 12 bases separated the two germline ends. Beta-chain TCR CDR3 regions were amplified from RNA transcripts. A first-round RT-PCR used HTBI primers, followed by a second-round multiplex PCR. A single record per CDR3 protein comes from TCRdb applying MiXCR to the multiplex PCR reads. The data contain 400,000 to 450,000 distinct CDR3 sequences, approximately 21% of them singletons. The chain joins TRBV12-3 or TRBV12-4 to TRBJ1-2; a weak D match, TRBD1 (5 bases). The sequence came from a woman aged 18-29 years with stable Graves' hyperthyroidism. The sample consisted of peripheral blood. The CDR3 is CASREDTSYGYTF. In nucleotides, the CDR3 is TGTGCCAGCAGGGAGGACACAAGCTATGGCTACACCTTC.